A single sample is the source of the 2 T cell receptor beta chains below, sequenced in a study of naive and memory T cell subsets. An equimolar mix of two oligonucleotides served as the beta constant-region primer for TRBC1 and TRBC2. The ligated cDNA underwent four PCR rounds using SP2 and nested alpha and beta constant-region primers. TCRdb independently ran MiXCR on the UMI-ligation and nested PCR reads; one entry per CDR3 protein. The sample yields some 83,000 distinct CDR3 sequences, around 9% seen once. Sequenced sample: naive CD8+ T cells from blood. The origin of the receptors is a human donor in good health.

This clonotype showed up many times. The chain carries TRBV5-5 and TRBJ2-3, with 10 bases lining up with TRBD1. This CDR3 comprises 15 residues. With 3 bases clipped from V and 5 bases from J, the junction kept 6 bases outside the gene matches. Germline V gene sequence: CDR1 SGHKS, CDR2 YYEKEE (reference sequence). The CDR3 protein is CASSSRQGAGDTQYF. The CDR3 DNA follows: TGTGCCAGCAGCTCGCGACAGGGGGCGGGAGATACGCAGTATTTT.

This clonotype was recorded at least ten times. CDR3 coding DNA: TGTGCCAGCAGCCCCCCCCACAGGGATAATGGCTACACCTTC. The encoded protein is CASSPPHRDNGYTF. This chain connects TRBV13 to TRBJ1-2; TRBD1 might be the D (6 bases). V dropped 5 bases and J dropped 6 bases, with 16 bases sitting between them. This CDR3 comprises 14 residues. Germline CDR1 reads PRHDT; CDR2 reads FYEKMQ (reference sequence).